Here is one TCR beta chain with its context. What it recognizes is unknown. Generation of TCR beta cDNA was performed by 5'RACE template switching incorporating UMIs. TCRdb reprocessed the 5' RACE reads, keeping one entry per CDR3 protein, no DNA. The specimen's table records roughly 380,000 distinct CDR3 sequences. These data come from a study of T cells expressing NK-cell markers. Study overall: Beta-chain profiling covered CD3+CD56+NKG2C+, CD3+CD56+NKG2C- and CD3+CD56-NKG2C+ sorted subsets. Of eight sequenced donors, seven were HCMV-seropositive and one HCMV-seronegative.

Study-level findings and limits: Several donors' CD3+CD56-NKG2C+ cells were dominated by the same clonotypes.

The germline V gene has CDR1 SGHTA and CDR2 FQGNSA. The CDR3 spans 17 residues. This TCR derives from a man aged 18-69 years in good health. The J gene is TRBJ2-4, the V gene TRBV7-2; with no DNA, the TCRdb D assignment of TRBD2 cannot be verified. Sequencing used blood T cells: a sorted CD56 or NKG2C T cell subset, CD4+ or CD8+ T cells, or bulk PBMC T cells (not recorded which). CDR3 protein: CASSPGLAGSAKNIQYF.